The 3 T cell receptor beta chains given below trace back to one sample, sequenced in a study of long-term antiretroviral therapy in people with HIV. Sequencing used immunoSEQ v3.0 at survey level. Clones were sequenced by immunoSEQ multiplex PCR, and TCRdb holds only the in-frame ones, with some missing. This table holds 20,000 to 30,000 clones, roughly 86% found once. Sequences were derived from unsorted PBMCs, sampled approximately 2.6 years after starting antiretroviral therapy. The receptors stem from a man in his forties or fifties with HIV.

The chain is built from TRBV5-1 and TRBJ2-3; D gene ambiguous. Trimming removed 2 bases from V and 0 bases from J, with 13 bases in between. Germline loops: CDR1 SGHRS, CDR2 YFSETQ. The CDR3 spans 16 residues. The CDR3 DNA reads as TGCGCCAGCAGCTTTGCTGTGAGTGCTAGCACAGATACGCAGTATTTT. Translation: CASSFAVSASTDTQYF. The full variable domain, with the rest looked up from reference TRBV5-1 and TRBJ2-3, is KAGVTQTPRYLIKTRGQQVTLSCSPISGHRSVSWYQQTPGQGLQFLFEYFSETQRNKGNFPGRFSGRQFSNSRSEMNVSTLELGDSALYLCASSFAVSASTDTQYFGPGTRLTVL.

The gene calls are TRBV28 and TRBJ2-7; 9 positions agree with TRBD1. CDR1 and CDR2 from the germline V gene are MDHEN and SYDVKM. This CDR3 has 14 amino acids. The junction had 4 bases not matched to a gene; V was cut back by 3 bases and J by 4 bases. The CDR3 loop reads CASSFRDRAYEQYF. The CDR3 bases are TGTGCCAGCAGTTTCCGGGACAGGGCTTACGAGCAGTACTTC.

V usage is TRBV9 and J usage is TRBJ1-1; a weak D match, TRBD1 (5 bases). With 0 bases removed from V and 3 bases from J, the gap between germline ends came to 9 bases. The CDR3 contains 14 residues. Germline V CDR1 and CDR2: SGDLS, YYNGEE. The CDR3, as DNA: TGTGCCAGCAGCGTAGTTGAGGGGCACACTGAAGCTTTCTTT. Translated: CASSVVEGHTEAFF.